The rows below give T cell receptor beta chains drawn from one sample of a study of T cell responses to AZD1222 COVID-19 vaccine. The method was immunoSEQ multiplex PCR; TCRdb's version includes in-frame clones alone and lacks a portion of them. Counted here are some 140,000 clones, 92% occurring once; the ten biggest clones make up less than 2%. The material was peripheral blood, obtained on day 0 of AZD1222 vaccination. The source is an adult in good health. Each CDR3 is given with its conserved first and last residue. The order of the fields is D gene, clone size, J gene, V gene, CDR3 DNA, CDR3 protein. D genes are given only for firm matches. The size field is filled for only some rows; it gives once, few, many or a size class.

>NA|NA|TRBJ2-1|TRBV5-1
TGCGCCAGCAGCTTGGTAGGGGGGCTAGTCGACAATGAGCAGTTCTTC
CASSLVGGLVDNEQFF
>NA|NA|TRBJ2-7|TRBV3-1/TRBV3-2
TGTGCCAGCAGCCAAGGAGGGACGACCAACTACGAGCAGTACTTC
CASSQGGTTNYEQYF
>NA|NA|TRBJ2-1|TRBV6-5
TGTGCCAGCAGTTACCCGGGGGGCGGAAACAATGAGCAGTTCTTC
CASSYPGGGNNEQFF
>TRBD2|NA|TRBJ2-3|TRBV7-8
TGTGCCAGCAGCCGGAGCGGGGGCCTCACAGATACGCAGTATTTT
CASSRSGGLTDTQYF
>NA|NA|TRBJ2-7|TRBV7-2
TGTGCCAGCAGCTCCCCGGGACAAACGTACGAGCAGTACTTC
CASSSPGQTYEQYF
>NA|NA|TRBJ1-2|TRBV9
TGTGCCAGCAGCGTAGAGGCGGGTAGAGGCTATGGCTACACCTTC
CASSVEAGRGYGYTF
>NA|NA|TRBJ2-5|TRBV5-1
TGCGCCAGCAGCTTGGTCGCGGGGGCGACTCAAGAGACCCAGTACTTC
CASSLVAGATQETQYF
>NA|NA|TRBJ1-2|TRBV7-2
TGTGCCAGCAGCTTAGGTACGGACCGTCTATCTGGCTACACCTTC
CASSLGTDRLSGYTF
>NA|NA|TRBJ2-5|TRBV5-1
TGCGCCAGCAGCTGGCAGGGGCTACAAGAGACCCAGTACTTC
CASSWQGLQETQYF
>NA|NA|TRBJ2-2|TRBV6-5
TGTGCCAGCAGTTACTCCGGGGGTGGGGCCGGGGAGCTGTTTTTT
CASSYSGGGAGELFF
>NA|NA|TRBJ2-3|TRBV6-2/TRBV6-3
TGTGCCAGCAGTAAACGGGGGGCAGGGGATACGCAGTATTTT
CASSKRGAGDTQYF
>NA|NA|TRBJ2-3|TRBV5-1
TGCGCCAGCAGCTCCAGCGGGCCAGGCACAGATACGCAGTATTTT
CASSSSGPGTDTQYF
>NA|few|TRBJ2-7|TRBV2
TGTGCCAGCAGTCAACACAGGGAGATCTCGCAGTACTTC
CASSQHREISQYF
>TRBD1|NA|TRBJ1-2|TRBV20-1
TGCAGTGCTAGTCCCACCTCCCAAGACAGGGGAGGTATCTATGGCTACACCTTC
CSASPTSQDRGGIYGYTF
>NA|NA|TRBJ2-5|TRBV4-3
TGCGCCAGCAGTCGTGGGGGAACCCAGTACTTC
CASSRGGTQYF
>NA|NA|TRBJ1-1|TRBV11-1
TGTGCCAGCAGCTACGCGGAGAACACTGAAGCTTTCTTT
CASSYAENTEAFF
>NA|NA|TRBJ2-7|TRBV7-9
TGTGCCAGCAGCTTCCCTCCCCTCGGCTACGAGCAGTACTTC
CASSFPPLGYEQYF
>TRBD2|NA|TRBJ2-2|TRBV5-6
TGTGCCAGCAGCCGAAGCGGGGCGAACACCGGGGAGCTGTTTTTT
CASSRSGANTGELFF
>TRBD1|NA|TRBJ1-2|TRBV28
TGTGCCAGCACCACGACAGGGGGCGTTGCCTATGGCTACACCTTC
CASTTTGGVAYGYTF
>NA|NA|TRBJ2-1|TRBV14
TGTGCCAGCAGCCAAGGTCACAGGAACTACAATGAGCAGTTCTTC
CASSQGHRNYNEQFF
>NA|NA|TRBJ2-2|TRBV7-2
TGTGCCAGCAGCTTAGGGGCTGGGGGCTGGACCGGGGAGCTGTTTTTT
CASSLGAGGWTGELFF